This T cell receptor (beta chain) was recovered during a study of cytomegalovirus exposure and HLA in healthy donors. Study findings and constraints: According to the study, roughly 160 TCR beta chains were cytomegalovirus-associated. Differences between HLA loci emerged in a later analysis of TCR association rates, with DRB1 most and HLA-C fewest.

The PCR ran on 60 Vbeta and 13 Jbeta primers. Original handling: A follow-up analysis tallied 60 million to 85 million unique TCR beta chains, roughly 11 million shared. Profiled with immunoSEQ multiplex PCR; TCRdb holds only in-frame clones, not every one. Clone size and V and J calls were adopted from that table, with D and trimming inferred from the DNA. The sample lists under 200,000 clones; 75% to 90% were seen once. This clone showed up just a few times. Its antigen is unknown. The sample was PBMCs. This receptor was obtained from a girl aged 2 to 9 in good health and CMV-seropositive.

CDR3: CASSYQDTYNEQFF. The CDR3 DNA is TGCGCCAGCAGCTACCAGGACACCTACAATGAGCAGTTCTTC. The chain joins TRBV5-1 to TRBJ2-1; D is perhaps TRBD1 (5 bases). Germline CDR1 is SGHRS and CDR2 is YFSETQ. V lost 3 bases, J lost 2 bases, and 9 bases lay in between. CDR3 length: 14 residues.